This T cell receptor beta chain was sequenced for a study of shared clonotypes between healthy human individuals. There are 12 residues in the CDR3. Germline V gene lookup returns CDR1 SGHRS and CDR2 YFSETQ. Trimming pared 1 base from V and 8 bases from J, leaving 9 bases between. Naive CD45RA+ and memory CD45RA-negative subsets were split from CD4+ cells. The genomic DNA of each subset was split evenly across several immunoSEQ plates. Authors' analysis steps: Filtering of immunoSEQ junctional sequences could not match full-length read filtering. Profiling relied on immunoSEQ multiplex PCR, and the TCRdb table lists in-frame clones only, not all of them. V and J calls and clone size are given by that table; D and trimming were obtained from the DNA. Of just over 2,000,000 clones listed, over 85% were seen once; the top ten hold 0.1% to 0.15%.

The V and J genes are TRBV5-1 and TRBJ1-2; maybe TRBD1 (5 bases). The clonotype comes from a young man in good health. Sequences were obtained from naive CD4+ T cells sorted from blood. The subset here: CD45RA+ positively selected. Here the CDR3 reads CASSLQGAGYTF. DNA for the CDR3: TGCGCCAGCAGCTTGCAAGGGGCCGGCTACACCTTC.